These 10 T cell receptor beta chains came from one sample sequenced in a study of OX40 agonist ivuxolimab in advanced cancers. Here immunoSEQ multiplex PCR was the method, and the copy in TCRdb shows in-frame clones only, minus some. The sample has 90,000 to 130,000 clones, 89% seen once. The source was CD4+ or CD8+ T cells sorted from blood, collected in a trial of the OX40 agonist ivuxolimab. These receptors came from an adult with an advanced solid tumor such as melanoma, head and neck, liver or kidney cancer.

The chain uses TRBV5-1 and TRBJ1-2; 7 nucleotides match TRBD1. The CDR3 loop spans 14 amino acids. V shed 3 bases, J shed 4 bases, and the junction held 6 bases outside the gene matches. Germline V gives CDR1 SGHRS, CDR2 YFSETQ. The CDR3 here is CASSSPGQIYGYTF. The CDR3 DNA follows: TGCGCCAGCAGCTCGCCGGGACAGATCTATGGCTACACCTTC.

V is TRBV5-4 and J is TRBJ2-7, with 10 nucleotides matching TRBD1. This CDR3 has 16 amino acids. Germline loops: CDR1 SGHNT, CDR2 YYREEE (reference sequence). V lost 9 bases and J lost 5; bases outside the gene matches: 17. The CDR3 reads CATRTDRGQILHEQYF. The CDR3 DNA reads TGTGCCACCCGCACCGACAGGGGGCAAATACTCCACGAGCAGTACTTC. Looking up the rest from reference TRBV5-4 and TRBJ2-7 gives the full variable domain: ETGVTQSPTHLIKTRGQQVTLRCSSQSGHNTVSWYQQALGQGPQFIFQYYREEENGRGNFPPRFSGLQFPNYSSELNVNALELDDSALYLCATRTDRGQILHEQYFGPGTRLTVT.

The chain employs TRBV5-1 and TRBJ1-5; D gene ambiguous. The CDR3 sequence is 13 residues long. Germline assignment: CDR1 SGHRS and CDR2 YFSETQ. V was clipped by 7 bases and J by 2 bases, with 10 bases between them. CDR3 sequence: CASALSGNQPQHF. The CDR3 DNA sequence: TGCGCCAGCGCTTTGAGCGGCAATCAGCCCCAGCATTTT.

The table lists this clone with a count of one. The CDR3, as DNA: TGTGCCAGCAGCTTGGTGAACACTGAAGCTTTCTTT. Its protein product is CASSLVNTEAFF. The chain recombines TRBV5-4 with TRBJ1-1, with D hard to call. The CDR3 spans 12 residues. Trimming removed 0 bases from V and 0 bases from J, with 0 bases in between. Germline values: CDR1 SGHNT, CDR2 YYREEE (reference sequence).

V and J are TRBV30 and TRBJ2-3; D is undetermined. Germline V gene data show CDR1 as GTSNPN and CDR2 as SVGIG (reference sequence). Between the trimmed V and J ends, which lost 3 bases and 5 bases, there was a span of 15 bases. The CDR3 totals 14 residues. The chain's CDR3 is CAWSRGVSGDTQYF. DNA for the CDR3: TGTGCCTGGAGCAGAGGCGTGTCGGGAGATACGCAGTATTTT.

The chain recombines TRBV19 with TRBJ2-1; D is perhaps TRBD1 (6 bases). From germline, CDR1 is LNHDA and CDR2 SQIVND (reference sequence). The V gene lost 7 bases and the J gene lost 8 bases, with 15 bases spanning the gap. The CDR3 contains 13 residues. The CDR3 sequence: CASKKPGVDEQFF. CDR3 DNA: TGTGCCAGTAAGAAACCAGGGGTCGATGAGCAGTTCTTC.

This chain links TRBV4-2 with TRBJ1-1; a possible D gene is TRBD1 (6 bases). The CDR3 covers 15 residues. The V end was cut by 1 base, the J end by 1 base, with 10 bases between. Germline CDR1 is LGHNA and CDR2 is YNFKEQ. The CDR3 here is CASSQVAGENTEAFF. CDR3 in DNA: TGTGCCAGCAGCCAAGTGGCAGGGGAGAACACTGAAGCTTTCTTT.

The sample holds one count of this clone. The rearrangement joins TRBV5-4 to TRBJ1-1; D is ambiguous. CDR1 and CDR2 from the germline V gene are SGHNT and YYREEE (reference sequence). CDR3 size: 15 residues. The germline V and J ends were trimmed by 0 bases and 0 bases, with 9 bases remaining between them. Here the CDR3 reads CASSLAASLNTEAFF. The CDR3 coding sequence is TGTGCCAGCAGCTTGGCGGCCAGCTTGAACACTGAAGCTTTCTTT.

This chain links TRBV30 with TRBJ1-1, with 7 bases lining up with TRBD1. Germline CDR1 reads GTSNPN; CDR2 reads SVGIG (reference sequence). V was clipped by 2 bases and J by 3 bases; unmatched bases: 6. The CDR3 covers 14 residues. The CDR3 region is CAWSKTGADTEAFF. CDR3 DNA: TGTGCCTGGAGTAAAACAGGGGCGGACACTGAAGCTTTCTTT.

The chain couples TRBV11-2 to TRBJ2-3; D call uncertain. The germline gives CDR1 SGHAT, CDR2 FQNNGV. The V end lost 5 bases, the J end lost 1 base, and 7 bases lay between the germline ends. This CDR3 region has 13 residues. CDR3 nucleotides: TGTGCCAGCAGCCGAGACCGCACAGATACGCAGTATTTT. Translating gives CASSRDRTDTQYF.